The T cell receptor (beta chain) under discussion was sequenced for a study of blood T cell repertoires in COVID-19. At the level of the study: Samples representing acute and convalescent COVID-19 were sourced from the United States, Italy and Spain.

Profiling relied on immunoSEQ multiplex PCR, and the TCRdb table lists in-frame clones only, not all of them. The sample shows 200,000 to 250,000 clones, about 79% of them seen only once. Recruitment covered roughly 22 US areas and drew participants whose ages spanned roughly 18 to 100 years. Self-reported history from a screening survey and questionnaire set each donor's cohort. In Cohort 3, a recovered donor had either two negative PCRs, clearance, or symptom resolution. CDR3 size: 18 residues. Trimming removed 1 base from V and 7 bases from J; junction bases left unmatched: 13. Per the germline V gene, CDR1 is LNHDA and CDR2 is SQIVND (reference sequence).

The sequence was collected from a woman aged 55-69 years who had recovered from COVID-19. Input material: PBMCs or T cells enriched from blood (not recorded which). The V gene is TRBV19, the J gene TRBJ2-1, with 10 bases fitting TRBD2. CDR3 sequence (DNA): TGTGCCAGTAGTATAGGAGCTAGCGGGAGATGGGCTCGGAATGAGCAGTTCTTC. Translation gives CASSIGASGRWARNEQFF.